What follows are 27 T cell receptor beta chains derived from one specimen sequenced in a study of blood T cell repertoires in COVID-19. Profiled with immunoSEQ multiplex PCR; TCRdb holds only in-frame clones, not every one. The sample records 250,000 to 350,000 clones, around 90% being singletons. Sequenced: PBMCs or T cells enriched from blood (not recorded which). All receptors come from a woman in her twenties or thirties who had recovered from COVID-19.

The V call is TRBV28, the J call TRBJ1-5; D not certain. CDR3 length equals 15 residues. Trimming stripped 3 bases from V and 1 base from J, with 10 bases between. Germline CDR1 and CDR2: MDHEN and SYDVKM. CDR3 protein: CASSFVWRSNQPQHF. CDR3 nucleotides: TGTGCCAGCAGTTTCGTATGGAGGAGCAATCAGCCCCAGCATTTT.

This clone came up once. The V gene is TRBV6-5, the J gene TRBJ1-1; D is possibly TRBD1 (5 bases). Trimming pared 7 bases from V and 5 bases from J, leaving 14 bases between. CDR1 and CDR2 (germline): MNHEY, SVGAGI. This CDR3 region has 13 residues. The CDR3 reads CASKTALLTEAFF. CDR3 bases: TGTGCCAGCAAGACAGCCCTCTTGACTGAAGCTTTCTTT.

The chain uses TRBV18 and TRBJ2-5; D is unclear. V was clipped by 6 bases and J by 2 bases, with 4 bases between them. Germline V gene data show CDR1 as KGHSH and CDR2 as LQKENI. This CDR3 is 11 amino acids long. CDR3 DNA: TGTGCCAGCTCGGCTCAAGAGACCCAGTACTTC. The encoded protein is CASSAQETQYF.

This clone was seen just once. V is TRBV6-2 or TRBV6-3 and J is TRBJ2-3, with D tentatively TRBD2 (6 bases). Germline assignment: CDR1 MNHEY and CDR2 SVGEGT. The CDR3 consists of 15 residues. The V gene lost 5 bases and the J gene lost 2 bases, with 14 bases spanning the gap. CDR3: CASSTSGTSTDTQYF. In DNA form, the CDR3 reads TGTGCCAGCAGTACGTCCGGGACTTCCACAGATACGCAGTATTTT.

The V gene is TRBV7-3, the J gene TRBJ2-1, with 7 bases matching TRBD2. The CDR3 spans 14 residues. Germline CDR1 reads SGHTA; CDR2 reads FQGTGA. CDR3 sequence reads: CSKPAETSHNEQFF. The CDR3 region has the DNA TGTTCTAAACCCGCCGAGACTAGCCACAATGAGCAGTTCTTC.

The V call is TRBV5-5, the J call TRBJ2-1, with a weak D call TRBD1 (6 bases). Trimming cost V 2 bases and J 3 bases, with 9 bases left between them. This CDR3 is built from 14 residues. Germline-derived CDR1 and CDR2 are SGHKS and YYEKEE (reference sequence). The CDR3 loop reads CASSLGGYYNEQFF. CDR3 nucleotides: TGTGCCAGCAGCTTAGGGGGTTACTACAATGAGCAGTTCTTC.

The chain combines TRBV4-3 with TRBJ1-1; D not resolved. Deletions cut 4 bases from V and 5 bases from J, with 11 bases between. The length of the CDR3 is 13 residues. Germline CDR1 LGHNA, CDR2 YSLEER. The CDR3 spells CASSPELWTEAFF. The CDR3 bases are TGCGCCAGCAGCCCAGAGCTATGGACTGAAGCTTTCTTT.

This chain joins TRBV28 and TRBJ2-1; TRBD2 matches 16 bases. V trimming: 10 bases; J trimming: 7 bases; junction bases outside the gene matches: 13. This CDR3 is 17 amino acids long. Germline V CDR1 and CDR2: MDHEN, SYDVKM. The CDR3 region is CATHRGTSGGALNEQFF. CDR3 nucleotides: TGTGCCACTCACAGGGGGACTAGCGGGGGGGCGTTGAATGAGCAGTTCTTC.

The chain is built from TRBV27 and TRBJ2-7, with 9 nucleotides matching TRBD2. Germline values: CDR1 MNHEY, CDR2 SMNVEV (reference sequence). V lost 6 bases to trimming and J lost 6 bases; unmatched junction nucleotides: 15. The CDR3 is 16 residues long. CDR3 protein: CASSPGGSGRSGEQYF. In DNA form, the CDR3 reads TGTGCCAGCAGCCCAGGGGGTAGCGGGAGATCTGGCGAGCAGTACTTC.

The chain joins TRBV19 to TRBJ2-3; TRBD1 matches 9 bases. CDR1 is LNHDA and CDR2 is SQIVND in the germline V gene (reference sequence). V was pared by 4 bases and J by 9 bases, with 2 bases of the junction left unmatched. The CDR3 consists of 12 residues. Written as DNA, the CDR3 is TGTGCCAGTAGTACAACAGGGGGCACGCAGTATTTT. This encodes CASSTTGGTQYF.

The V gene is TRBV30, the J gene TRBJ1-2, with 7 bases lining up with TRBD1. The germline gives CDR1 GTSNPN, CDR2 SVGIG (reference sequence). V lost 5 bases and J lost 8; bases outside the gene matches: 8. The CDR3 is made up of 12 amino acids. CDR3 loop: CAWEQGTGGYTF. The CDR3 DNA reads as TGTGCCTGGGAACAGGGGACGGGGGGCTACACCTTC. Full variable domain (remainder filled in from reference TRBV30 and TRBJ1-2): SQTIHQWPATLVQPVGSPLSLECTVEGTSNPNLYWYRQAAGRGLQLLFYSVGIGQISSEVPQNLSASRPQDRQFILSSKKLLLSDSGFYLCAWEQGTGGYTFGSGTRLTVV.

This rearrangement joins TRBV28 to TRBJ1-2, with 8 bases identical to TRBD1. This CDR3 region has 14 residues. In germline, CDR1 is MDHEN, CDR2 SYDVKM. Trimming cost V 2 bases and J 8 bases; bases outside gene matches: 7. CDR3 sequence: CASSLGQGGGGYTF. CDR3 coding DNA: TGTGCCAGCAGTTTAGGACAGGGAGGTGGAGGCTACACCTTC.

The table lists this clone with a few counts. The CDR3 nucleotides are TGTGCCAGCCCGACAGGGGATTCTTACGAGCAGTACTTC. Protein sequence: CASPTGDSYEQYF. The chain joins TRBV21-1 to TRBJ2-7; TRBD1 is the table's D call and was not checked against the DNA. TRBV21-1 is a listed pseudogene. The CDR3 covers 13 residues.

The chain combines TRBV7-9 with TRBJ1-4; 11 nucleotides line up with TRBD1. Germline V lookup: CDR1 SEHNR, CDR2 FQNEAQ (reference sequence). J was trimmed by 3 bases and V by 0 bases; bases with no gene match: 6. This CDR3 has 18 amino acids. The CDR3 nucleotides read TGTGCCAGCAGCTTAGCGGGGACAGGGGGAGAGGCTAATGAAAAACTGTTTTTT. It is translated as CASSLAGTGGEANEKLFF.

J is TRBJ1-1 and V is TRBV28; possible D gene TRBD1, 5 bases. The CDR3 runs to 16 residues. CDR1 MDHEN and CDR2 SYDVKM come from the germline V gene. Between the trimmed V and J ends, which lost 6 bases and 1 base, there was a span of 18 bases. CDR3 sequence: CASRASAGGRNTEAFF. Here the CDR3 DNA reads TGTGCCAGCAGAGCCAGTGCGGGGGGACGGAACACTGAAGCTTTCTTT.

V usage is TRBV18 and J usage is TRBJ2-1; 8 nucleotides line up with TRBD1. The V gene's germline CDR1 is KGHSH and CDR2 LQKENI. The CDR3 spans 14 residues. V was clipped by 3 bases and J by 6 bases; unmatched bases: 4. The CDR3 region is CASSPRQGSNEQFF. The CDR3 bases are TGTGCCAGCTCACCGCGACAGGGGTCCAATGAGCAGTTCTTC.

The J gene is TRBJ2-6, the V gene TRBV4-3; 9 bases are a match to TRBD1. V lost 0 bases to trimming and J lost 1 base; unmatched junction nucleotides: 7. CDR1 LGHNA and CDR2 YSLEER come from the germline V gene. The CDR3 length is 19 residues. The CDR3 DNA sequence: TGCGCCAGCAGCCAAGATCAGGGACAGGGCCTGTCTGGGGCCAACGTCCTGACTTTC. Protein: CASSQDQGQGLSGANVLTF.

The V call is TRBV11-3, the J call TRBJ2-2; 12 bases fit TRBD2. V lost 5 bases, J lost 4 bases, and 8 bases stayed unmatched. The germline gives CDR1 SGHNT, CDR2 YENEEA. The CDR3 is 17 residues long. CDR3 nucleotides: TGTGCCAGCAGCAGTAGACTAGCGGGGGTCCTCACCGGGGAGCTGTTTTTT. Its protein is CASSSRLAGVLTGELFF.

V and J are TRBV6-6 and TRBJ1-5, with D uncertain. Germline CDR1 and CDR2: MNHNY and SVGAGI (reference sequence). Trimming cost V 4 bases and J 6 bases, with 10 bases left between them. This CDR3 region has 13 residues. CDR3 nucleotides: TGTGCCAGCAGTTCAATTCTGGCTCAGCCCCAGCATTTT. This codes for CASSSILAQPQHF.

The chain combines TRBV19 with TRBJ1-2; TRBD1 is a possible D gene (6 bases). The CDR3 loop spans 13 amino acids. Germline CDR1 reads LNHDA; CDR2 reads SQIVND (reference sequence). V dropped 4 bases and J dropped 3 bases, with 9 bases sitting between them. In DNA, the CDR3 is TGTGCCAGTAGTACAGGGGCGCACTATGGCTACACCTTC. Protein product: CASSTGAHYGYTF. Combining the CDR3 with reference TRBV19 and TRBJ1-2 gives the whole variable domain DGGITQSPKYLFRKEGQNVTLSCEQNLNHDAMYWYRQDPGQGLRLIYYSQIVNDFQKGDIAEGYSVSREKKESFPLTVTSAQKNPTAFYLCASSTGAHYGYTFGSGTRLTVV.

DNA for the CDR3: TGTGCCAGCAGTCGCTACGGGGGGCGAAACTATGGCTACACCTTC. Amino acid sequence: CASSRYGGRNYGYTF. This chain connects TRBV27 to TRBJ1-2, with D possibly TRBD1 on 6 matching bases. In germline, CDR1 is MNHEY, CDR2 SMNVEV (reference sequence). CDR3 length: 15 residues. The ends were cut back, 5 bases at V and 2 bases at J, with 15 bases in the middle.

This sequence joins TRBV5-8 and TRBJ2-3, with D tentatively TRBD1 (6 bases). The ends were cut back, 9 bases at V and 6 bases at J, with 14 bases in the middle. CDR1 SGHTS and CDR2 YDEGEE come from the germline V gene. The CDR3 is made up of 12 amino acids. The CDR3 here is CAILTGGDTQYF. For the CDR3, the DNA is TGTGCCATCCTGACAGGCGGGGATACGCAGTATTTT.

The rearrangement links TRBV10-3 to TRBJ1-2; 10 bases line up with TRBD1. The germline CDR1 and CDR2 sequences are ENHRY and SYGVKD. This CDR3 is 13 amino acids long. The trim removed 3 bases at V and 8 bases at J, leaving 3 bases unmatched. The CDR3 sequence is CAISDDRGRGYTF. The CDR3 coding sequence is TGTGCCATCAGTGACGACAGGGGGCGAGGCTACACCTTC.

The chain joins TRBV10-2 to TRBJ1-5; 8 bases map to TRBD1. The CDR3 sequence is 15 residues long. Germline assignment: CDR1 WSHSY and CDR2 SAAADI. V lost 8 bases to trimming and J lost 7 bases; unmatched junction nucleotides: 13. CDR3 protein: CASGDLAGGAQPQHF. The DNA for the CDR3 is TGCGCCAGCGGGGACCTCGCAGGGGGCGCCCAGCCCCAGCATTTT.

This clone was seen a single time. The rearrangement joins TRBV6-5 to TRBJ2-7, with a weak D call TRBD1 (6 bases). Trimming left V 5 bases short and J 4 bases short, with 18 bases between. Germline V lookup: CDR1 MNHEY, CDR2 SVGAGI. The CDR3 runs 15 residues. The CDR3 is CASSTSPGVGYEQYF. In DNA form, the CDR3 reads TGTGCCAGCAGTACATCGCCAGGGGTAGGGTACGAGCAGTACTTC.

The J gene is TRBJ1-2, the V gene TRBV27; D might be TRBD1 (5 bases). This CDR3 has 12 residues. Germline lookup yields CDR1 MNHEY and CDR2 SMNVEV (reference sequence). The V end was cut by 5 bases, the J end by 8 bases, with 12 bases between. The CDR3 loop is CASSGYRSGYTF. The CDR3 DNA reads as TGTGCCAGCAGTGGATACAGGTCGGGCTACACCTTC.

This chain joins TRBV7-2 and TRBJ1-2; 8 bases are shared with TRBD1. V shed 8 bases and J 2 bases; nucleotides not matched to a gene: 10. The CDR3 extends over 15 amino acids. Germline assignment: CDR1 SGHTA and CDR2 FQGNSA. The CDR3 loop is CASRDRGRGNYGYTF. CDR3 DNA: TGTGCCAGCCGCGACAGGGGAAGGGGAAACTATGGCTACACCTTC.